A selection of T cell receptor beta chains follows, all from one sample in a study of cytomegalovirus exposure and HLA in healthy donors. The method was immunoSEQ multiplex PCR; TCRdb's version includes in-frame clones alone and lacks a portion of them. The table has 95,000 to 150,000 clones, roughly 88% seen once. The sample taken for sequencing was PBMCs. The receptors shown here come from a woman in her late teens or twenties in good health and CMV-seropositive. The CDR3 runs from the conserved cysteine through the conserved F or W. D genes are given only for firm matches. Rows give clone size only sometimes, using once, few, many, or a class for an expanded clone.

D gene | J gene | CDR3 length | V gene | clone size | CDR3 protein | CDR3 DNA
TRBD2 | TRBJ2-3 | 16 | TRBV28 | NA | CASSLIERESTDTQYF | TGTGCCAGCAGTTTAATAGAGCGGGAGAGCACAGATACGCAGTATTTT
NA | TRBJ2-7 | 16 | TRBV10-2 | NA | CASSESVMVGAGEQYF | TGCGCCAGCAGTGAAAGTGTGATGGTGGGGGCAGGCGAGCAGTACTTC
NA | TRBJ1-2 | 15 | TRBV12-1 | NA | CASSFEITGAGGYTF | TGTGCCAGCAGCTTTGAAATCACAGGGGCCGGTGGCTACACCTTC
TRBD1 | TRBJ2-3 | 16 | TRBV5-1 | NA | CASSYGDRTRTDTQYF | TGCGCCAGCAGCTATGGGGACAGGACACGCACAGATACGCAGTATTTT
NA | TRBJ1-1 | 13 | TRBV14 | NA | CASSQGQNTEAFF | TGTGCCAGCTCCCAGGGACAGAACACTGAAGCTTTCTTT
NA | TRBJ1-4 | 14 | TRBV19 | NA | CASSRDRYNEKLFF | TGTGCCAGTAGTAGAGACAGATACAATGAAAAACTGTTTTTT
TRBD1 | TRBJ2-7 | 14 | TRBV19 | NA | CASSSPGQLSEQYF | TGTGCCAGTAGTTCACCGGGACAGTTGAGCGAGCAGTACTTC
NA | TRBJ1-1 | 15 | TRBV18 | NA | CASSPGSYGNTEAFF | TGTGCCAGCTCACCGGGCTCTTATGGGAACACTGAAGCTTTCTTT
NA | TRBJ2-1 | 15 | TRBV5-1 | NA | CASSLEGRENNEQFF | TGCGCCAGCAGCTTAGAGGGACGGGAGAACAATGAGCAGTTCTTC
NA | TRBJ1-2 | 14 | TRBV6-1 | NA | CASSGETAAHGYTF | TGTGCCAGCAGTGGGGAGACCGCGGCGCATGGCTACACCTTC
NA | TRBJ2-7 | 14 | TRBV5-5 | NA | CASSLELRSYEQYF | TGTGCCAGCAGCTTGGAACTACGGTCGTACGAGCAGTACTTC
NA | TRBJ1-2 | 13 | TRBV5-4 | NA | CASSSGQNYGYTF | TGTGCCAGCAGCTCGGGACAAAACTATGGCTACACCTTC
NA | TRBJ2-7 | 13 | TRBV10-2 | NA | CASSEGSSYEQYF | TGCGCCAGCAGTGAGGGCAGCTCCTACGAGCAGTACTTC
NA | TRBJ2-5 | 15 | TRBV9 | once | CASSVGGGLEETQYF | TGTGCCAGCAGCGTAGGGGGGGGCCTGGAAGAGACCCAGTACTTC
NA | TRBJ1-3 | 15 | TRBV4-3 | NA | CASSQGNRAGNTIYF | TGCGCCAGCAGCCAGGGGAACAGGGCTGGAAACACCATATATTTT
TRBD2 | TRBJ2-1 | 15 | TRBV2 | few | CASRGLAGAYNEQFF | TGTGCCAGCAGGGGACTAGCGGGAGCCTACAATGAGCAGTTCTTC
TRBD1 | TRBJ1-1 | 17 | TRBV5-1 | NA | CASSLAAGQGSNTEAFF | TGCGCCAGCAGCTTGGCCGCGGGACAGGGCTCGAACACTGAAGCTTTCTTT
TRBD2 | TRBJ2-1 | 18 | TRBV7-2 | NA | CASSPPGLAGGSYNEQFF | TGTGCCAGCAGCCCGCCGGGACTAGCGGGAGGGTCCTACAATGAGCAGTTCTTC
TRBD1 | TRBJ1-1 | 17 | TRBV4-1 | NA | CASSQEGSGGWNTEAFF | TGCGCCAGCAGCCAAGAGGGGTCAGGGGGCTGGAACACTGAAGCTTTCTTT
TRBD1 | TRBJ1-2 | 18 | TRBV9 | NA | CASSGGDRGELGYYGYTF | TGTGCCAGCAGCGGCGGGGACAGGGGGGAGCTTGGCTACTATGGCTACACCTTC
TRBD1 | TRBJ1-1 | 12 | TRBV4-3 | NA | CASSQGQFEAFF | TGCGCCAGCAGCCAGGGACAGTTTGAAGCTTTCTTT
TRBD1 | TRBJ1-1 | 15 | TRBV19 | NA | CASSMDRTGGTEAFF | TGTGCCAGTAGTATGGATAGGACAGGGGGCACTGAAGCTTTCTTT
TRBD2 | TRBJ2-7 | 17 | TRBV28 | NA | CASSPLSPSGVSYEQYF | TGTGCCAGCAGTCCTTTATCCCCTAGCGGGGTCTCCTACGAGCAGTACTTC
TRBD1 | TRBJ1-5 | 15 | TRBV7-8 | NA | CASSPDREWRQPQHF | TGTGCCAGCAGCCCCGACAGGGAATGGAGGCAGCCCCAGCATTTT
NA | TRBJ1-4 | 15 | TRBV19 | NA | CASSTPKGVTEKLFF | TGTGCCAGTAGTACTCCTAAGGGGGTAACTGAAAAACTGTTTTTT
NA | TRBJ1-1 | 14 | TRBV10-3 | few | CAISQDTTLGKAFF | TGTGCCATCAGTCAGGACACTACGCTTGGTAAAGCTTTCTTT
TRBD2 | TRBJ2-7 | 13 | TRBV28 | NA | CASSPGTSYEQYF | TGTGCCAGCAGTCCGGGGACTAGCTACGAGCAGTACTTC
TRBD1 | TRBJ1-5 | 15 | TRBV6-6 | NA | CAAKGEGTGNQPQHF | TGTGCCGCCAAGGGGGAAGGGACAGGCAATCAGCCCCAGCATTTT
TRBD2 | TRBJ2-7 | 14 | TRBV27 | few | CASSWAGGLYEQYF | TGTGCCAGCAGTTGGGCGGGAGGGCTCTACGAGCAGTACTTC
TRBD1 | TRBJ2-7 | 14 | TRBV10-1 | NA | CASSGDRAPYEQYF | TGCGCCAGCAGTGGGGACAGGGCCCCCTACGAGCAGTACTTC